These T cell receptor beta chains were read from a single sample in a study of cytomegalovirus exposure and HLA in healthy donors. Profiled with immunoSEQ multiplex PCR; TCRdb holds only in-frame clones, not every one. The table records about 120,000 clones, roughly 77% of them present only once. Material: PBMCs. The receptors here all came from a young man in good health and CMV-seronegative. CDR3s include the opening cysteine and the closing phenylalanine or tryptophan. D genes are given only for firm matches. Not every row has a clone size; where given, it reads once, few, many or a size class.

d_call: TRBD2; clone_size: -; j_call: TRBJ2-7; v_call: TRBV10-3; cdr3_aa: CATSLGGGSYEQYF; cdr3_nt: TGTGCCACCTCCTTGGGGGGGGGCTCCTACGAGCAGTACTTC
d_call: -; clone_size: -; j_call: TRBJ1-5; v_call: TRBV5-5; cdr3_aa: CASSLFAGSNQPQHF; cdr3_nt: TGTGCCAGCAGCTTGTTCGCGGGGAGCAATCAGCCCCAGCATTTT
d_call: TRBD1; clone_size: -; j_call: TRBJ1-3; v_call: TRBV15; cdr3_aa: CATSRGGQSSGNTIYF; cdr3_nt: TGTGCCACCTCCCGGGGGGGACAGTCCTCTGGAAACACCATATATTTT
d_call: -; clone_size: -; j_call: TRBJ1-1; v_call: TRBV2; cdr3_aa: CASRVDRLRNTEAFF; cdr3_nt: TGTGCCAGCAGAGTTGACAGACTTAGAAACACTGAAGCTTTCTTT
d_call: -; clone_size: few; j_call: TRBJ1-2; v_call: TRBV5-6; cdr3_aa: CASSPTFDRGVYGYTF; cdr3_nt: TGTGCCAGCAGCCCCACCTTCGACCGGGGTGTCTATGGCTACACCTTC
d_call: -; clone_size: -; j_call: TRBJ1-2; v_call: TRBV5-1; cdr3_aa: CASSGTPAGNYGYTF; cdr3_nt: TGCGCCAGCAGCGGGACTCCGGCCGGGAACTATGGCTACACCTTC
d_call: -; clone_size: -; j_call: TRBJ1-1; v_call: TRBV19; cdr3_aa: CASSLGAMNTEAFF; cdr3_nt: TGTGCCAGTAGTCTAGGGGCGATGAACACTGAAGCTTTCTTT
d_call: -; clone_size: -; j_call: TRBJ1-1; v_call: TRBV6-6; cdr3_aa: CASSRQAGATEAFF; cdr3_nt: TGTGCCAGCAGTCGACAGGCCGGGGCCACTGAAGCTTTCTTT
d_call: TRBD1; clone_size: few; j_call: TRBJ1-2; v_call: TRBV4-3; cdr3_aa: CASSGQGWDYGYTF; cdr3_nt: TGCGCCAGCAGCGGACAGGGATGGGACTATGGCTACACCTTC
d_call: TRBD2; clone_size: -; j_call: TRBJ2-5; v_call: TRBV2; cdr3_aa: CASRAGLAGDQETQYF; cdr3_nt: TGTGCCAGCAGGGCGGGGCTAGCGGGGGATCAAGAGACCCAGTACTTC
d_call: -; clone_size: -; j_call: TRBJ2-1; v_call: TRBV29-1; cdr3_aa: CSVEVAGNNEQFF; cdr3_nt: TGCAGCGTTGAAGTTGCCGGGAACAATGAGCAGTTCTTC
d_call: -; clone_size: -; j_call: TRBJ2-3; v_call: TRBV5-3; cdr3_aa: CARSLGDTDTQYF; cdr3_nt: TGTGCCAGAAGCTTGGGAGACACAGATACGCAGTATTTT
d_call: -; clone_size: -; j_call: TRBJ1-4; v_call: TRBV4-3; cdr3_aa: CASSQDRVNEKLFF; cdr3_nt: TGCGCCAGCAGCCAAGACAGGGTAAATGAAAAACTGTTTTTT
d_call: -; clone_size: -; j_call: TRBJ2-7; v_call: TRBV7-9; cdr3_aa: CASSLAQGYEQYF; cdr3_nt: TGTGCCAGCAGCTTAGCCCAGGGCTACGAGCAGTACTTC
d_call: TRBD1; clone_size: -; j_call: TRBJ2-7; v_call: TRBV4-3; cdr3_aa: CASSQDLQGVYEQYF; cdr3_nt: TGCGCCAGCAGCCAAGATCTTCAGGGGGTGTACGAGCAGTACTTC
d_call: TRBD1; clone_size: -; j_call: TRBJ1-1; v_call: TRBV6-6; cdr3_aa: CASSYGTGLTTEAFF; cdr3_nt: TGTGCCAGCAGTTACGGGACAGGGCTTACCACTGAAGCTTTCTTT
d_call: -; clone_size: once; j_call: TRBJ2-7; v_call: TRBV11-2; cdr3_aa: CASSSIKGPFAGDEQYF; cdr3_nt: TGTGCCAGCAGCTCCATTAAGGGGCCTTTTGCAGGGGACGAGCAGTACTTC
d_call: -; clone_size: -; j_call: TRBJ2-7; v_call: TRBV29-1; cdr3_aa: CSVAHVGVPEQYF; cdr3_nt: TGCAGCGTCGCACACGTCGGGGTTCCCGAGCAGTACTTC
d_call: -; clone_size: -; j_call: TRBJ2-5; v_call: TRBV4-1; cdr3_aa: CASSQDPRGAQETQYF; cdr3_nt: TGCGCCAGCAGCCAAGATCCCAGGGGAGCCCAAGAGACCCAGTACTTC
d_call: TRBD1; clone_size: few; j_call: TRBJ1-2; v_call: TRBV7-9; cdr3_aa: CASSLASGQGHGYTF; cdr3_nt: TGTGCCAGCAGCTTAGCGAGTGGACAGGGCCACGGCTACACCTTC
d_call: TRBD2; clone_size: -; j_call: TRBJ2-5; v_call: TRBV5-6; cdr3_aa: CASSAMTSGGETQYF; cdr3_nt: TGTGCCAGCAGCGCGATGACTAGCGGGGGGGAGACCCAGTACTTC
d_call: -; clone_size: -; j_call: TRBJ2-3; v_call: TRBV14; cdr3_aa: CASSQDAGISTDTQYF; cdr3_nt: TGTGCCAGCAGCCAAGACGCAGGGATTAGCACAGATACGCAGTATTTT
d_call: -; clone_size: few; j_call: TRBJ1-6; v_call: TRBV4-3; cdr3_aa: CASSQGTADYNSPLHF; cdr3_nt: TGCGCCAGCAGCCAAGGGACAGCGGATTATAATTCACCCCTCCACTTT
d_call: -; clone_size: -; j_call: TRBJ2-7; v_call: TRBV2; cdr3_aa: CASSERRTSSYEQYF; cdr3_nt: TGTGCCAGCAGTGAACGCAGGACATCCTCCTACGAGCAGTACTTC
d_call: TRBD1; clone_size: -; j_call: TRBJ1-1; v_call: TRBV19; cdr3_aa: CASSLQGANTEAFF; cdr3_nt: TGTGCCAGTAGTCTACAGGGGGCTAACACTGAAGCTTTCTTT
d_call: -; clone_size: few; j_call: TRBJ1-2; v_call: TRBV6-6; cdr3_aa: CASSYSTVSYYGYTF; cdr3_nt: TGTGCCAGCAGTTATTCGACTGTATCCTACTATGGCTACACCTTC
d_call: -; clone_size: -; j_call: TRBJ1-6; v_call: TRBV2; cdr3_aa: CASLGVNLDSPLHF; cdr3_nt: TGTGCCAGCTTGGGAGTAAATCTGGATTCACCCCTCCACTTT
d_call: -; clone_size: -; j_call: TRBJ1-5; v_call: TRBV6-5; cdr3_aa: CASSTGINQPQHF; cdr3_nt: TGTGCCAGCAGTACAGGGATTAATCAGCCCCAGCATTTT
d_call: -; clone_size: -; j_call: TRBJ1-4; v_call: TRBV25-1; cdr3_aa: CASSEYIYEKLFF; cdr3_nt: TGTGCCAGCAGTGAATATATTTATGAAAAACTGTTTTTT
d_call: TRBD1; clone_size: -; j_call: TRBJ1-4; v_call: TRBV4-3; cdr3_aa: CASSQGDRGLWEKLFF; cdr3_nt: TGCGCCAGCAGCCAAGGGGACAGGGGGCTTTGGGAAAAACTGTTTTTT
d_call: TRBD1; clone_size: -; j_call: TRBJ2-2; v_call: TRBV11-2; cdr3_aa: CASSLGQGASGELFF; cdr3_nt: TGTGCCAGCAGCTTGGGACAGGGGGCCTCCGGGGAGCTGTTTTTT
d_call: -; clone_size: -; j_call: TRBJ2-1; v_call: TRBV6-1; cdr3_aa: CASSGRLVSSDCEQFF; cdr3_nt: TGTGCCAGCAGTGGAAGACTAGTATCTTCCGACTGTGAGCAGTTCTTC
d_call: -; clone_size: few; j_call: TRBJ1-3; v_call: TRBV29-1; cdr3_aa: CSVGQSDFSGNTIYF; cdr3_nt: TGCAGCGTTGGACAGTCGGATTTCTCTGGAAACACCATATATTTT
d_call: -; clone_size: -; j_call: TRBJ2-7; v_call: TRBV5-1; cdr3_aa: CASSLGYEQYF; cdr3_nt: TGCGCCAGCAGCCTAGGTTATGAGCAGTACTTC
d_call: TRBD1; clone_size: -; j_call: TRBJ2-2; v_call: TRBV25-1; cdr3_aa: CASSEYGQGGGGELFF; cdr3_nt: TGTGCCAGCAGTGAATACGGACAGGGGGGAGGCGGGGAGCTGTTTTTT
d_call: -; clone_size: -; j_call: TRBJ1-2; v_call: TRBV4-1; cdr3_aa: CASSQGLQAGNYGYTF; cdr3_nt: TGCGCCAGCAGCCAAGGGTTACAGGCGGGGAACTATGGCTACACCTTC
d_call: -; clone_size: -; j_call: TRBJ1-2; v_call: TRBV7-9; cdr3_aa: CSSSLGELVPYYGYTF; cdr3_nt: TGTTCCAGCAGCTTAGGTGAGCTGGTGCCCTACTATGGCTACACCTTC
d_call: -; clone_size: -; j_call: TRBJ1-3; v_call: TRBV5-8; cdr3_aa: CASSFVGAGNTIYF; cdr3_nt: TGTGCCAGCAGCTTTGTAGGGGCTGGAAACACCATATATTTT
d_call: -; clone_size: -; j_call: TRBJ2-7; v_call: TRBV5-4; cdr3_aa: CASSSDSAYEQYF; cdr3_nt: TGTGCCAGCAGCTCTGACTCCGCCTACGAGCAGTACTTC
d_call: TRBD2; clone_size: -; j_call: TRBJ2-3; v_call: TRBV19; cdr3_aa: CASKGLAGGFTDTQYF; cdr3_nt: TGTGCCAGTAAAGGACTAGCGGGCGGGTTCACAGATACGCAGTATTTT
d_call: -; clone_size: once; j_call: TRBJ2-2; v_call: TRBV5-3; cdr3_aa: CARSLKRGSDTGELFF; cdr3_nt: TGTGCCAGAAGCTTAAAAAGGGGATCGGACACCGGGGAGCTGTTTTTT
d_call: TRBD1; clone_size: -; j_call: TRBJ1-1; v_call: TRBV4-2; cdr3_aa: CASSQGDRGILTEAFF; cdr3_nt: TGTGCCAGCAGCCAAGGAGACAGGGGAATTTTGACTGAAGCTTTCTTT
d_call: TRBD1; clone_size: -; j_call: TRBJ1-1; v_call: TRBV9; cdr3_aa: CASSVEAGGFNTEAFF; cdr3_nt: TGTGCCAGCAGCGTAGAGGCAGGGGGCTTTAACACTGAAGCTTTCTTT
d_call: -; clone_size: few; j_call: TRBJ1-4; v_call: TRBV13; cdr3_aa: CASTRGARLGNEKLFF; cdr3_nt: TGTGCCAGCACCCGGGGGGCCCGATTGGGTAATGAAAAACTGTTTTTT
d_call: TRBD1; clone_size: -; j_call: TRBJ1-1; v_call: TRBV19; cdr3_aa: CASSADRTVNTEAFF; cdr3_nt: TGTGCCAGTAGTGCGGACAGGACTGTGAACACTGAAGCTTTCTTT
d_call: -; clone_size: -; j_call: TRBJ2-4; v_call: TRBV7-8; cdr3_aa: CASSPAETKNIQYF; cdr3_nt: TGTGCCAGCAGCCCCGCGGAGACCAAAAACATTCAGTACTTC
d_call: TRBD1; clone_size: once; j_call: TRBJ2-7; v_call: TRBV5-1; cdr3_aa: CASSLWTGEDEQYF; cdr3_nt: TGCGCCAGCAGCTTATGGACAGGGGAAGACGAGCAGTACTTC
d_call: TRBD1; clone_size: few; j_call: TRBJ2-3; v_call: TRBV4-3; cdr3_aa: CASSRGTDHTDTQYF; cdr3_nt: TGCGCCAGCAGCCGAGGGACAGACCACACAGATACGCAGTATTTT
d_call: TRBD1; clone_size: -; j_call: TRBJ1-1; v_call: TRBV27; cdr3_aa: CASSTGVSVVNTEAFF; cdr3_nt: TGTGCCAGCAGTACAGGGGTGTCGGTGGTGAACACTGAAGCTTTCTTT
d_call: -; clone_size: -; j_call: TRBJ1-6; v_call: TRBV6-1; cdr3_aa: CASKTDYNSPLHF; cdr3_nt: TGTGCCAGCAAGACAGACTATAATTCACCCCTCCACTTT
d_call: -; clone_size: -; j_call: TRBJ1-1; v_call: TRBV19; cdr3_aa: CASSFVEGVTEAFF; cdr3_nt: TGTGCCAGTAGTTTTGTGGAGGGTGTCACTGAAGCTTTCTTT